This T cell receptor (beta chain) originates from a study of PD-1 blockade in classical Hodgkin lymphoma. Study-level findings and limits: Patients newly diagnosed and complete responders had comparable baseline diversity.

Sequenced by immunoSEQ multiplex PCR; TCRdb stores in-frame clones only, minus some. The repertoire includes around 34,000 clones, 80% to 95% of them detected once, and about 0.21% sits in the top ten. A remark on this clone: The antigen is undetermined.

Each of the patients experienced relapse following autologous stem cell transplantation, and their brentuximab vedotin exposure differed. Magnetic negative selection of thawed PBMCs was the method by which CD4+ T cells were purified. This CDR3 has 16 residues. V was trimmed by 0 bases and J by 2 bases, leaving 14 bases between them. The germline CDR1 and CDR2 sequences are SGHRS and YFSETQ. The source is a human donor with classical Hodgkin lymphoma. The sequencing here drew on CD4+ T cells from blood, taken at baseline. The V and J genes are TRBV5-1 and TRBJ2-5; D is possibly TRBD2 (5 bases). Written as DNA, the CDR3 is TGCGCCAGCAGCTTGGGCGGGCGAAAGGATCAAGAGACCCAGTACTTC. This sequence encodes CASSLGGRKDQETQYF.